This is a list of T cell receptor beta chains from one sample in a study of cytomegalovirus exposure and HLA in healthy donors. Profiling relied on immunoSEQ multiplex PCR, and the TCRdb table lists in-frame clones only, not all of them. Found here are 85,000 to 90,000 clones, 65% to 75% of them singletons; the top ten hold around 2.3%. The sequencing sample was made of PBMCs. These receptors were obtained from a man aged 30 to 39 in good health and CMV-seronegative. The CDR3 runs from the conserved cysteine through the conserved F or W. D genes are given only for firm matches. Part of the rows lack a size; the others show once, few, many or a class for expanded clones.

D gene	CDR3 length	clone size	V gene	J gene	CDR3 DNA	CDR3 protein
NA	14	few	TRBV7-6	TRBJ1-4	TGTGCCAGCAGCCCCTCAGTGACAGATGAAAAACTGTTTTTT	CASSPSVTDEKLFF
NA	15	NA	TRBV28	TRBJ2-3	TGTGCCAGCAGGCTACCGGGACAACGGGTAGATACGCAGTATTTT	CASRLPGQRVDTQYF
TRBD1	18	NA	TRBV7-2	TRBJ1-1	TGTGCCAGCAGTGTCCCCGAAGGACAGGGGCTTCGGAACACTGAAGCTTTCTTT	CASSVPEGQGLRNTEAFF
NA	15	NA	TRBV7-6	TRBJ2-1	TGTGCCAGCAGCTTAGGCGGCGAAGCCTACAATGAGCAGTTCTTC	CASSLGGEAYNEQFF
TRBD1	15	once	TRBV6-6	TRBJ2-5	TGTGCCAGCAGAACCGGGACAGGGGAACAAGAGACCCAGTACTTC	CASRTGTGEQETQYF
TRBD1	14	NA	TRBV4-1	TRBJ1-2	TGCGCCAGCAGCCCACAGGGGGCTGTCCCTGGCTACACCTTC	CASSPQGAVPGYTF
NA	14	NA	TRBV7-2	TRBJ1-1	TGTGCCAGCCTAACCAGGGGTTCGAGCACTGAAGCTTTCTTT	CASLTRGSSTEAFF
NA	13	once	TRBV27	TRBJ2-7	TGTGCCAGCAGTTTGAACAGCCCCTACGAGCAGTACTTC	CASSLNSPYEQYF
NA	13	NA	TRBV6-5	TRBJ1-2	TGTGCCAGCAGTGTTACAGGTGGGGCAGGCTACACCTTC	CASSVTGGAGYTF
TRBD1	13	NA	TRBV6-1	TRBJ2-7	TGTGCCAGCAGTGGGGGACAGCACTACGAGCAGTACTTC	CASSGGQHYEQYF
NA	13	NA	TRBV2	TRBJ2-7	TGTGCCGGGGGAATAACAGGGTCCTACGAGCAGTACTTC	CAGGITGSYEQYF
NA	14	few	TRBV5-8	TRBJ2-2	TGTGCCAGCAGCTTGGGACGGGGCACCGGGGAGCTGTTTTTT	CASSLGRGTGELFF
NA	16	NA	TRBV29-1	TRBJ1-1	TGCAGCGTCTCCGCGGGGGGACGATTCATGAACACTGAAGCTTTCTTT	CSVSAGGRFMNTEAFF
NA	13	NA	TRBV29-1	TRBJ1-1	TGCAGCGTTGTGACAGGATATCACACTGAAGCTTTCTTT	CSVVTGYHTEAFF
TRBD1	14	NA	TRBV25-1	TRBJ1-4	TGTGCCAGCAGTCGACAGGGGGCGTATGAAAAACTGTTTTTT	CASSRQGAYEKLFF
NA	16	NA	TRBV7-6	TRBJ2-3	TGTGCCAGCAGCTTAGCGAGCGGTACCAGCACAGATACGCAGTATTTT	CASSLASGTSTDTQYF
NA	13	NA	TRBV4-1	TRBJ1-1	TGCGCCAGCAGCCTCCGAGGCCTCACTGAAGCTTTCTTT	CASSLRGLTEAFF
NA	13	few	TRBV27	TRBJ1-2	TGTGCCAGCAGTTGGGACACCAACTATGGCTACACCTTC	CASSWDTNYGYTF
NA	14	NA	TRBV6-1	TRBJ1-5	TGTGCCAGCAGTGAAGTCCATAGCAATCAGCCCCAGCATTTT	CASSEVHSNQPQHF
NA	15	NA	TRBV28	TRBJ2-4	TGTGCCAGCAGTTTATCAAGCGGAGCCAAAAACATTCAGTACTTC	CASSLSSGAKNIQYF
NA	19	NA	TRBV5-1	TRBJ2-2	TGCGCCAGCAGCTCGTTAGTACAGCGACAGTTATCGAACACCGGGGAGCTGTTTTTT	CASSSLVQRQLSNTGELFF
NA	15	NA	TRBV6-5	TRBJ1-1	TGTGCCAGCAGTAAAATTTATCAGGGGTTTGAGGAAGCTTTCTTT	CASSKIYQGFEEAFF
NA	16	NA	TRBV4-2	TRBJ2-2	TGTGCCGGCAGCCAAGAGGCCAGAACGAACACCGGGGAGCTGTTTTTT	CAGSQEARTNTGELFF
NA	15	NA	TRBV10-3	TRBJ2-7	TGTGCCATCAGACCCGGACAGCTCCCCTCCTACGAGCAGTACTTC	CAIRPGQLPSYEQYF
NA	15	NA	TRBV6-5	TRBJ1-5	TGTGCCAGCAGGATCAGGGAATATAGCAATCAGCCCCAGCATTTT	CASRIREYSNQPQHF
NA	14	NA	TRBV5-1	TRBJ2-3	TGCGCCAGCAGCAACCCAACTAGCACAGATACGCAGTATTTT	CASSNPTSTDTQYF
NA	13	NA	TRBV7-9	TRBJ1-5	TGTGCCAGCAGCCAAACAGGGAATCAGCCCCAGCATTTT	CASSQTGNQPQHF
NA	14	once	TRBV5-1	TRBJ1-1	TGCGCCAGCAGGGTGGGACTTCTGAACACTGAAGCTTTCTTT	CASRVGLLNTEAFF
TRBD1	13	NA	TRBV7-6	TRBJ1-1	TGTGCCAGCAGTTTACAGGGGGGCACTGAAGCTTTCTTT	CASSLQGGTEAFF
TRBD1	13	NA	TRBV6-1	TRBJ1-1	TGTGCCAGCAGTGCCTGGACAGGGACGAGAGCTTTCTTT	CASSAWTGTRAFF
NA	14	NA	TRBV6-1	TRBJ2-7	TGTGCCAGCAGTGAGGTAGCGCAAGCCTACGAGCAGTACTTC	CASSEVAQAYEQYF
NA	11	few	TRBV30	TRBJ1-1	TGTGCCTGGAAAAAAGGAGCTGAAGCTTTCTTT	CAWKKGAEAFF
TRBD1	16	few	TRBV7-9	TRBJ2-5	TGTGCCAGCAGCGAGGGACAGGGGGTGTTTCTAGAGACCCAGTACTTC	CASSEGQGVFLETQYF
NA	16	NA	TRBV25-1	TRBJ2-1	TGTGCCAGCAGTGAGGTCGGCGGTAGCTCCTACAATGAGCAGTTCTTC	CASSEVGGSSYNEQFF
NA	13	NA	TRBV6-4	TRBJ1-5	TGTGCCAGCAGTGAAGGGGTCGATCAGCCCCAGCATTTT	CASSEGVDQPQHF
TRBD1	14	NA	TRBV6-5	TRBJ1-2	TGTGCCAGCAGTTACTACCGGGACAGCGGAGGCTACACCTTC	CASSYYRDSGGYTF
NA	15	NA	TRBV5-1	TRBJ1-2	TGCGCCAGCAGCTTGGCCGGACAAAATAACTATGGCTACACCTTC	CASSLAGQNNYGYTF
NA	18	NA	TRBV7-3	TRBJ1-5	TGTGCCAGCAGCTTAGATTGTTCTGTGGTGGCAGACAATCAGCCCCAGCATTTT	CASSLDCSVVADNQPQHF
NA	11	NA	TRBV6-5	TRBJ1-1	TGTGCCAGCACCACGGGCACTGAAGCTTTCTTT	CASTTGTEAFF
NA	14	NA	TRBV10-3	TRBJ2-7	TGTGCCATCAGTGAGGGACAGAGAGGGGGCGAGCAGTACTTC	CAISEGQRGGEQYF
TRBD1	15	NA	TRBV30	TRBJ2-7	TGTGCCTGGAGTGTATACGGGACAGGGACCTACGAGCAGTACTTC	CAWSVYGTGTYEQYF
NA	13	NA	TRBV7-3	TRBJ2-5	TGTGCCAGTAGCTTATATGGTGAGGAGACCCAGTACTTC	CASSLYGEETQYF